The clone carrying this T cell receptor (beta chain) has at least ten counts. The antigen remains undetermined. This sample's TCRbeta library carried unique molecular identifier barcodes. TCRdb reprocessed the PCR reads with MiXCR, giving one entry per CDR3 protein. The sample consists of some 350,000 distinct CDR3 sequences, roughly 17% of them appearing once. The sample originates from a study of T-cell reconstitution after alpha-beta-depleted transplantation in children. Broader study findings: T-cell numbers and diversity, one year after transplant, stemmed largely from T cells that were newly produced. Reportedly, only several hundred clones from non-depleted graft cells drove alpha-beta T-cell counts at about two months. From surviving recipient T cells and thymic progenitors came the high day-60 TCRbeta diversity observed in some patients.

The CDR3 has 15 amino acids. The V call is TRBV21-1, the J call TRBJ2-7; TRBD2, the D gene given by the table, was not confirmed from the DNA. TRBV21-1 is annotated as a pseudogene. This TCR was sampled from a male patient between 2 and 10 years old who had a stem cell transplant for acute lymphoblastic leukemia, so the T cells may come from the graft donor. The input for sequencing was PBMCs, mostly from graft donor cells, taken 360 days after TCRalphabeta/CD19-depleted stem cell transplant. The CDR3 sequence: CASGCRLAGSYEQYF. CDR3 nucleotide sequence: TGTGCCAGCGGCTGTAGACTAGCGGGCTCCTACGAGCAGTACTTC.